This T cell receptor beta chain was profiled in a study of blood T cell repertoires in COVID-19. Across the study: In each case, the material was cDNA or gDNA derived from T cells, B-cell-depleted T cells, or PBMCs.

The CDR3 extends over 20 amino acids. Assay: immunoSEQ multiplex PCR; the TCRdb copy retains only in-frame clones and omits some. The data show hundreds of thousands of clones, about 90% seen once. This TCR came from a woman between 25 and 40 years old with COVID-19, enrolled during active disease. The chain joins TRBV21-1 to TRBJ2-1; the table's D gene call, TRBD1, was not cross checked with the DNA. TRBV21-1 corresponds to a pseudogene. Sequencing input: peripheral blood. CDR3 sequence reads: CASSPHLEPTTTLGDNEQFF. The CDR3 DNA reads as TGTGCCAGCAGCCCCCACCTAGAACCCACCACTACCCTAGGGGACAATGAGCAGTTCTTC.